This passage covers 4 T cell receptor beta chains from one sample sequenced in a study of vaccination effects on CD4 cells after COVID-19. In the ViraFEST assay, antigen-specific CD4+ clonotypes were identified by expansion after peptide-pool stimulation. Isolation of CD4+ T cells took place after 10 days of culture. Every participant took two doses of the BNT162b2 or mRNA-1273 vaccine. What these receptors recognize is not known. Repertoires were generated with immunoSEQ multiplex PCR, while TCRdb's copy carries only in-frame clones and drops some. The sample contains almost 70,000 clones, around 70% of which appear only once. Specimen: CD4+ T cells from PBMCs cultured with HCoV-229E spike peptides, collected after COVID-19 vaccination. These TCRs come from a human donor who received a COVID-19 vaccine.

This chain connects TRBV10-3 to TRBJ2-5, with 12 nucleotides matching TRBD1. Trimming cost V 11 bases and J 5 bases; bases outside gene matches: 9. This CDR3 contains 14 residues. The germline CDR1 and CDR2 sequences are ENHRY and SYGVKD. CDR3 sequence (DNA): TGTGCCGTCTCCGGGACAGGGGGCGGTGAGACCCAGTACTTC. Translation gives CAVSGTGGGETQYF.

The J gene is TRBJ1-6, the V gene TRBV30; 8 nucleotides align to TRBD1. The CDR3 runs 16 residues. CDR1 and CDR2 from the germline V gene are GTSNPN and SVGIG (reference sequence). V was clipped by 5 bases and J by 7 bases; unmatched bases: 13. Here the CDR3 DNA reads TGTGCCTGGGAGCCTCGATCGGCAGGGGGCAATTCACCCCTCCACTTT. This gives the protein CAWEPRSAGGNSPLHF.

The CDR3 protein is CASSFTRHSSTDTQYF. In DNA form, the CDR3 reads TGTGCCAGCAGCTTCACTAGACATTCTAGCACAGATACGCAGTATTTT. The V and J genes are TRBV7-2 and TRBJ2-3; weak D call: TRBD2 (5 bases). The ends were cut back, 3 bases at V and 0 bases at J, with 13 bases in the middle. The CDR3 totals 16 residues. CDR1 is SGHTA and CDR2 is FQGNSA in the germline V gene. Combining the CDR3 with reference TRBV7-2 and TRBJ2-3 gives the whole variable domain GAGVSQSPSNKVTEKGKDVELRCDPISGHTALYWYRQSLGQGLEFLIYFQGNSAPDKSGLPSDRFSAERTGGSVSTLTIQRTQQEDSAVYLCASSFTRHSSTDTQYFGPGTRLTVL.

V is TRBV7-8 and J is TRBJ2-1, with D perhaps matching TRBD1 (6 bases). The CDR3 length is 16 residues. V was cut by 3 bases and J by 0 bases, with 12 bases left in between. The germline V gene encodes CDR1 SGHVS and CDR2 FQNEAQ. The CDR3 bases are TGTGCCAGCAGCTTGGGTACAGGGAGCTCCTACAATGAGCAGTTCTTC. This codes for CASSLGTGSSYNEQFF.